These T cell receptor beta chains were read from a single sample in a study of PD-1 blockade in classical Hodgkin lymphoma. Produced via immunoSEQ multiplex PCR; TCRdb's table is partial and in-frame only. The sample lists over 50,000 clones; about 85% were seen once. Here the sequenced sample was peripheral blood mononuclear cells (PBMCs), taken at baseline. The receptor source for this set is a human donor with classical Hodgkin lymphoma. CDR3s include the opening cysteine and the closing phenylalanine or tryptophan. D genes are given only for firm matches. Rows may omit the clone size; those that give it use once, few, many or a size class.

v_call	clone_size	j_call	d_call	cdr3_aa	cdr3_nt
TRBV11-3	few	TRBJ1-1	TRBD1	CASSHRDRPLWNTEAFF	TGTGCCAGCAGCCACCGGGACAGGCCCCTTTGGAACACTGAAGCTTTCTTT
TRBV30	NA	TRBJ1-2	NA	CAWSTLGSGYTF	TGTGCCTGGAGTACACTCGGATCGGGCTACACCTTC
TRBV14	NA	TRBJ1-1	NA	CASSQEFGRPTEAFF	TGTGCCAGCAGCCAAGAATTCGGTCGGCCGACTGAAGCTTTCTTT
TRBV29-1	NA	TRBJ2-1	NA	CSVDGSSAGNEQFF	TGCAGCGTGGATGGCTCTAGCGCGGGCAATGAGCAGTTCTTC
TRBV4-3	NA	TRBJ1-1	NA	CASSQGIGRTRTEAFF	TGCGCCAGCAGCCAAGGAATAGGGCGGACTCGCACTGAAGCTTTCTTT
TRBV7-3	few	TRBJ2-6	NA	CASSLMRDVLTF	TGTGCCAGCAGCTTAATGCGGGACGTCCTGACTTTC
TRBV19	NA	TRBJ1-4	NA	CASIPGGGPVDNEKLFF	TGTGCCAGTATCCCGGGGGGGGGCCCGGTCGATAATGAAAAACTGTTTTTT
TRBV4-3	NA	TRBJ2-1	NA	CASSQEAPRSYNEQFF	TGCGCCAGCAGCCAAGAGGCCCCCCGCTCCTACAATGAGCAGTTCTTC
TRBV7-2	NA	TRBJ2-5	NA	CASSSLGGPQETQYF	TGTGCCAGCAGCTCCCTAGGGGGGCCCCAAGAGACCCAGTACTTC
TRBV6-1	once	TRBJ2-1	NA	CASSEELVYNEQFF	TGTGCCAGCAGTGAAGAGTTGGTTTACAATGAGCAGTTCTTC
TRBV29-1	NA	TRBJ2-1	NA	CSVGGGPRKGNEQFF	TGCAGCGTTGGAGGCGGGCCCAGAAAAGGGAATGAGCAGTTCTTC
TRBV7-9	NA	TRBJ2-5	TRBD2	CASSRAIAGDVETQYF	TGTGCCAGCAGCCGTGCGATAGCGGGAGATGTCGAGACCCAGTACTTC
TRBV5-1	NA	TRBJ1-1	NA	CASSLYGVRANTEAFF	TGCGCCAGCAGCTTGTATGGGGTTAGGGCGAACACTGAAGCTTTCTTT
TRBV5-1	NA	TRBJ1-2	TRBD1	CASSSTGVVNYGYTF	TGCGCCAGCAGCTCTACAGGGGTAGTTAACTATGGCTACACCTTC
TRBV30	NA	TRBJ1-4	NA	CAWSVLREKLFF	TGTGCCTGGAGTGTACTCCGGGAAAAACTGTTTTTT
TRBV29-1	once	TRBJ1-1	NA	CSVRLDRLNTEAFF	TGCAGCGTCCGCCTTGACAGACTGAACACTGAAGCTTTCTTT
TRBV19	few	TRBJ1-2	TRBD1	CASSRTGGYTF	TGTGCCAGTAGTCGGACAGGGGGCTACACCTTC
TRBV6-5	once	TRBJ1-4	NA	CASSYPAGVDEKLFF	TGTGCCAGCAGTTACCCGGCAGGGGTAGATGAAAAACTGTTTTTT
TRBV6-1	NA	TRBJ2-5	TRBD2	CASSELREKGYAGDPRRETQYF	TGTGCCAGCAGTGAATTAAGGGAAAAAGGTTATGCGGGGGACCCCCGGAGAGAGACCCAGTACTTC
TRBV6-5	NA	TRBJ1-1	NA	CASSYSRTRDTEAFF	TGTGCCAGCAGTTACTCCAGGACTAGGGACACTGAAGCTTTCTTT
TRBV4-2	NA	TRBJ1-2	TRBD1	CASSQAQGNYGYTF	TGTGCCAGCAGCCAAGCACAGGGGAACTATGGCTACACCTTC
TRBV4-3	NA	TRBJ1-3	TRBD1	CASSQDRAAGSGNTIYF	TGCGCCAGCAGCCAGGACAGGGCAGCGGGCTCTGGAAACACCATATATTTT
TRBV10-3	NA	TRBJ2-1	NA	CAISALNEQFF	TGTGCCATCAGTGCCCTTAATGAGCAGTTCTTC